The entry below describes one T cell receptor beta chain. Its target is unknown. TCRB was sequenced at Survey level resolution. Sequenced by immunoSEQ multiplex PCR; TCRdb stores in-frame clones only, minus some. The profile covers roughly 5,600 clones, with less than 90% appearing a single time and over 2.5% taken by the ten largest. These data are taken from a study of follicular helper T cells after annual influenza vaccination. Regarding the study as a whole: Day 7 ICOS+CD38+ clones later appeared mostly in ICOS-CD38- cTfh.

The trim removed 8 bases at V and 5 bases at J, leaving 11 bases unmatched. The V gene's germline CDR1 is ENHRY and CDR2 SYGVKD. This CDR3 region has 15 residues. Indicated time point: 2015-2016 season, 7 days after influenza vaccination. The chain is built from TRBV10-3 and TRBJ2-5, with 10 positions matching TRBD1. Sequencing was performed on CXCR5+ CD38- circulating T follicular helper cells from blood, taken 7 days after influenza vaccination. Noted subset: circulating Tfh, non-naive CD4+CXCR5+PD-1+ (ICOS+CD38+ or ICOS-CD38-). This clonotype originated in an adult who received the influenza vaccine. The CDR3 DNA sequence: TGTGCCATCGGAGACAGGGGGCAAAGGGATGAGACCCAGTACTTC. Residues: CAIGDRGQRDETQYF.